The 28 T cell receptor beta chains below were found in one sample sequenced in a study of blood T cell repertoires in COVID-19. Sequenced by immunoSEQ multiplex PCR; TCRdb stores in-frame clones only, minus some. This sample has roughly 140,000 clones, with over 75% found just once. Sequenced: peripheral blood. These receptor sequences come from a middle-aged woman with acute or convalescent COVID-19.

This chain uses TRBV10-3 with TRBJ2-7; maybe TRBD2 (6 bases). The CDR3 consists of 13 residues. V dropped 2 bases and J dropped 3 bases, with 8 bases sitting between them. Germline loops: CDR1 ENHRY, CDR2 SYGVKD. This CDR3 is CAISEISGYEQYF. CDR3 bases: TGTGCCATCAGTGAGATTAGCGGCTACGAGCAGTACTTC.

V is TRBV19 and J is TRBJ2-1; the D gene is possibly TRBD2 (7 bases). The V end lost 6 bases, the J end lost 4 bases, and 25 bases lay between the germline ends. The germline V gene encodes CDR1 LNHDA and CDR2 SQIVND (reference sequence). There are 18 residues in the CDR3. CDR3 bases: TGTGCCAGTAGAAGAGGGTATACGACGGGGGGCCAATACAATGAGCAGTTCTTC. Its translation is CASRRGYTTGGQYNEQFF.

This clone was detected a few times. The gene calls are TRBV24-1 and TRBJ2-1; 11 positions agree with TRBD2. The V segment lost 4 bases and the J segment 2 bases; nucleotides outside the gene matches: 3. The CDR3 has 16 residues. Germline V gene sequence: CDR1 KGHDR, CDR2 SFDVKD. CDR3 in amino acids: CATSEGLAETYNEQFF. The CDR3 DNA sequence: TGTGCCACCAGTGAGGGACTAGCGGAGACCTACAATGAGCAGTTCTTC.

This rearrangement joins TRBV5-1 to TRBJ2-7; TRBD1 matches at 7 bases. Per germline, CDR1 SGHRS and CDR2 YFSETQ. The V gene end was trimmed by 2 bases and the J gene end by 2 bases; junction bases not matched to a gene: 7. The CDR3 is 15 amino acids. The CDR3 sequence: CASSLTGTEPYEQYF. DNA for the CDR3: TGCGCCAGCAGCTTAACCGGGACAGAACCCTACGAGCAGTACTTC.

The V gene is TRBV7-2, the J gene TRBJ1-2; 8 bases are shared with TRBD1. Germline V gives CDR1 SGHTA, CDR2 FQGNSA. The ends lost 5 bases at V and 1 base at J; junction bases unmatched: 12. The CDR3 runs 17 residues. The CDR3 loop reads CASSPAWTGRNNYGYTF. CDR3 coding DNA: TGTGCCAGCAGCCCGGCCTGGACAGGGAGAAATAACTATGGCTACACCTTC.

The genes are TRBV30 and TRBJ2-2, with a weak D call TRBD2 (7 bases). The V end lost 2 bases, the J end lost 3 bases, and 16 bases lay between the germline ends. Germline V lookup: CDR1 GTSNPN, CDR2 SVGIG (reference sequence). The CDR3 covers 16 residues. This CDR3 is CAWSPPVGGHTGELFF. The CDR3, as DNA: TGTGCCTGGAGTCCGCCCGTCGGGGGGCACACCGGGGAGCTGTTTTTT.

V is TRBV5-8 and J is TRBJ1-4; the D gene is possibly TRBD1 (6 bases). This CDR3 comprises 15 residues. V lost 1 base, J lost 8 bases, and 15 bases lay in between. In germline, CDR1 is SGHTS, CDR2 YDEGEE. CDR3 sequence (DNA): TGTGCCAGCAGCTTGTATGGCAGGGGAGTCGAAAAACTGTTTTTT. Translation: CASSLYGRGVEKLFF. Full variable domain (rest looked up from reference TRBV5-8 and TRBJ1-4): EAGVTQSPTHLIKTRGQQATLRCSPISGHTSVYWYQQALGLGLQFLLWYDEGEERNRGNFPPRFSGRQFPNYSSELNVNALELEDSALYLCASSLYGRGVEKLFFGSGTQLSVL.

The rearrangement joins TRBV7-9 to TRBJ1-2, with 9 nucleotides matching TRBD1. The CDR3 contains 14 residues. Trimming cost V 2 bases and J 4 bases; bases outside gene matches: 2. The V gene's germline CDR1 is SEHNR and CDR2 FQNEAQ (reference sequence). Here the CDR3 DNA reads TGTGCCAGCAGCTTATTGGGACAGGGCTATGGCTACACCTTC. This codes for CASSLLGQGYGYTF.

V gene TRBV19 combines with J gene TRBJ1-2; D gene unclear. The CDR3 has 12 amino acids. In germline, CDR1 is LNHDA, CDR2 SQIVND (reference sequence). Deletions cut 4 bases from V and 4 bases from J, with 7 bases between. The CDR3 here is CASSTSSYGYTF. In DNA, the CDR3 is TGTGCCAGTAGTACATCTAGCTATGGCTACACCTTC.

V is TRBV7-3 and J is TRBJ2-1; a weak D match, TRBD1 (7 bases). V was trimmed by 3 bases and J by 6 bases, leaving 15 bases between them. In germline, CDR1 is SGHTA, CDR2 FQGTGA. This CDR3 contains 15 residues. The chain's CDR3 is CASSFLQGGLNEQFF. CDR3 sequence (DNA): TGTGCCAGCAGCTTTCTCCAGGGGGGTCTCAATGAGCAGTTCTTC.

CDR3 residues: CASSDEGLAGANEQFF. CDR3 DNA: TGTGCCAGCAGTGACGAGGGACTAGCGGGAGCGAATGAGCAGTTCTTC. The chain employs TRBV6-4 and TRBJ2-1; TRBD2 agrees at 14 bases. Trimming took 2 bases from V and 7 from J; bases not matched to a gene: 4. This CDR3 is built from 16 residues. Germline loops: CDR1 MRHNA, CDR2 SNTAGT.

The rearrangement uses TRBV7-2 and TRBJ2-3; 10 nucleotides match TRBD2. J lost 6 bases, V lost 5 bases, and 11 bases had no gene match. This CDR3 spans 16 amino acids. Germline V gene data show CDR1 as SGHTA and CDR2 as FQGNSA. Here the CDR3 DNA reads TGTGCCAGCAGCCTTGGACTAGCGGTCTCTCCGGATACGCAGTATTTT. Its protein product is CASSLGLAVSPDTQYF. The whole variable domain, remainder taken from reference TRBV7-2 and TRBJ2-3, is GAGVSQSPSNKVTEKGKDVELRCDPISGHTALYWYRQSLGQGLEFLIYFQGNSAPDKSGLPSDRFSAERTGGSVSTLTIQRTQQEDSAVYLCASSLGLAVSPDTQYFGPGTRLTVL.

The chain links TRBV5-5 to TRBJ2-2; 9 bases map to TRBD2. With V trimmed by 1 base and J by 4 bases, 8 bases remained unmatched. The CDR3 covers 17 residues. Germline CDR1 and CDR2: SGHKS and YYEKEE (reference sequence). This CDR3 reads CASSLLLAGIRTGELFF. CDR3 in DNA: TGTGCCAGCAGCTTGCTTCTAGCGGGAATACGCACCGGGGAGCTGTTTTTT.

The V and J genes are TRBV28 and TRBJ2-1; a weak D match, TRBD2 (5 bases). This CDR3 region has 17 residues. The germline V gene has CDR1 MDHEN and CDR2 SYDVKM. Trimming removed 3 bases from V and 8 bases from J, with 23 bases in between. CDR3 bases: TGTGCCAGCAGTTTTTTGTTAGTCGGAGGAACGGTATATGAGCAGTTCTTC. The encoded protein is CASSFLLVGGTVYEQFF. The whole variable domain, remainder taken from reference TRBV28 and TRBJ2-1, is DVKVTQSSRYLVKRTGEKVFLECVQDMDHENMFWYRQDPGLGLRLIYFSYDVKMKEKGDIPEGYSVSREKKERFSLILESASTNQTSMYLCASSFLLVGGTVYEQFFGPGTRLTVL.

This clone was picked up one time. The rearrangement uses TRBV19 and TRBJ1-5; no reliable D call. This CDR3 spans 16 amino acids. Trimming removed 4 bases at V and 6 bases at J, with 19 bases between. The germline V gene has CDR1 LNHDA and CDR2 SQIVND (reference sequence). Here the CDR3 reads CASSTPLVVNLQPQHF. The CDR3 bases are TGTGCCAGTAGTACCCCCCTTGTAGTCAACCTTCAGCCCCAGCATTTT.

The CDR3 protein is CSVEGTVSNTEAFF. In DNA form, the CDR3 reads TGCAGCGTTGAAGGGACAGTTTCTAACACTGAAGCTTTCTTT. The V and J genes are TRBV29-1 and TRBJ1-1; maybe TRBD1 (6 bases). Trimming took 1 base from V and 2 from J, leaving 11 bases between them. This CDR3 region has 14 residues. CDR1 and CDR2 from the germline V gene are SQVTM and ANQGSEA.

The chain combines TRBV30 with TRBJ2-6; 9 nucleotides match TRBD1. The junction had 6 bases not matched to a gene; V was cut back by 3 bases and J by 0 bases. The CDR3 totals 17 residues. Germline V gives CDR1 GTSNPN, CDR2 SVGIG (reference sequence). The DNA of the CDR3 is TGTGCCTGGAGCCGGGGGACAGGGCACTCTGGGGCCAACGTCCTGACTTTC. Residues: CAWSRGTGHSGANVLTF.

CDR3 in amino acids: CSVGQGVMNTEAFF. The CDR3 coding sequence is TGCAGCGTTGGACAGGGGGTGATGAACACTGAAGCTTTCTTT. The J gene is TRBJ1-1, the V gene TRBV29-1; TRBD1 aligns across 9 bases. The CDR3 has 14 amino acids. After removal of 4 bases from V and 0 bases from J, the junction contained 3 bases not matched to a gene. Germline assignment: CDR1 SQVTM and CDR2 ANQGSEA.

The V call is TRBV2, the J call TRBJ2-2; tentative D call: TRBD1 (5 bases). The ends were cut back, 5 bases at V and 0 bases at J, with 10 bases in the middle. Germline values: CDR1 SNHLY, CDR2 FYNNEI. CDR3 length: 15 residues. The CDR3 loop reads CASSPGAANTGELFF. CDR3 in DNA: TGTGCCAGCAGTCCTGGGGCGGCGAACACCGGGGAGCTGTTTTTT.

The chain combines TRBV7-8 with TRBJ2-3; weak D call: TRBD2 (7 bases). The CDR3 runs to 16 residues. Trimming cost V 0 bases and J 4 bases, with 14 bases left between them. The germline CDR1 and CDR2 sequences are SGHVS and FQNEAQ. Here the CDR3 DNA reads TGTGCCAGCAGCTTAGCAGGGGGGGGGACGGCAGATACGCAGTATTTT. This gives the protein CASSLAGGGTADTQYF.

The chain uses TRBV28 and TRBJ2-3; TRBD2 aligns across 11 bases. The junction had 11 bases not matched to a gene; V was cut back by 8 bases and J by 7 bases. Germline V gene data show CDR1 as MDHEN and CDR2 as SYDVKM. This CDR3 region has 15 residues. CDR3 in amino acids: CASLGPGLAEYTQYF. Written as DNA, the CDR3 is TGTGCCAGCTTGGGTCCGGGACTAGCGGAATATACGCAGTATTTT.

As for this clone: An end of the junction does not agree with germline; a read error may underlie this. Additional DNA sequences in this sample encode the identical CDR3. This sequence joins TRBV28 and TRBJ1-6; 7 bases align to TRBD1. CDR1 and CDR2 from the germline V gene are MDHEN and SYDVKM. The CDR3 has 15 residues. The CDR3 bases are TGTGCCAGTAGTTTCTCCCCAGGGGGTAATTCACCCCTCCACTTT. The encoded protein is CASSFSPGGNSPLHF.

This chain connects TRBV13 to TRBJ2-2, with TRBD1 identical over 10 bases. The V segment lost 5 bases and the J segment 7 bases; nucleotides outside the gene matches: 7. Per germline, CDR1 PRHDT and CDR2 FYEKMQ (reference sequence). CDR3 length equals 15 residues. The CDR3 loop is CASSPRQGAYGELFF. CDR3 sequence (DNA): TGTGCCAGCAGCCCCCGACAGGGGGCTTACGGGGAGCTGTTTTTT. The full variable domain, rest sourced from reference TRBV13 and TRBJ2-2, is AAGVIQSPRHLIKEKRETATLKCYPIPRHDTVYWYQQGPGQDPQFLISFYEKMQSDKGSIPDRFSAQQFSDYHSELNMSSLELGDSALYFCASSPRQGAYGELFFGEGSRLTVL.

This chain uses TRBV5-5 with TRBJ2-1; TRBD2 is a possible D gene (7 bases). This CDR3 region has 16 residues. CDR1 and CDR2 (germline): SGHKS, YYEKEE (reference sequence). The V and J ends lost 0 bases and 8 bases respectively, with 18 bases between them. The CDR3 sequence: CASSLAGEGVRYEQFF. Written as DNA, the CDR3 is TGTGCCAGCAGCTTGGCCGGGGAGGGGGTTCGATATGAGCAGTTCTTC.

V usage is TRBV27 and J usage is TRBJ2-7, with TRBD2 matching 10 bases. V shed 3 bases and J 7 bases; nucleotides not matched to a gene: 9. Germline CDR1 MNHEY, CDR2 SMNVEV (reference sequence). This CDR3 is built from 15 residues. DNA for the CDR3: TGTGCCAGCAGTTTTCATCCCCCACTAGCGGGGGAGCAGTACTTC. Its protein is CASSFHPPLAGEQYF.

The gene calls are TRBV7-8 and TRBJ2-4; D is perhaps TRBD1 (6 bases). The germline V gene encodes CDR1 SGHVS and CDR2 FQNEAQ. The CDR3 consists of 15 residues. Between the trimmed V and J ends, which lost 5 bases and 2 bases, there was a span of 13 bases. CDR3 bases: TGTGCCAGCAGCACGACAACAGGGTCCAAAAACATTCAGTACTTC. Its translation: CASSTTTGSKNIQYF.

CDR3: CASRRPGLAGEDTQYF. CDR3 coding DNA: TGTGCCAGCCGTCGGCCGGGACTAGCGGGAGAGGATACGCAGTATTTT. This rearrangement joins TRBV27 to TRBJ2-3, with 14 bases aligning to TRBD2. Trimming at V came to 8 bases and at J to 6 bases, leaving 10 bases not matched to a gene. Germline V gene sequence: CDR1 MNHEY, CDR2 SMNVEV (reference sequence). This CDR3 contains 16 residues.

V and J are TRBV29-1 and TRBJ2-7; TRBD1 might be the D (5 bases). The CDR3 runs 12 residues. Germline V gives CDR1 SQVTM, CDR2 ANQGSEA. Between the trimmed V and J ends, which lost 2 bases and 3 bases, there was a span of 8 bases. The CDR3, as DNA: TGCAGCGTTGAAACCGACAGCTACGAGCAGTACTTC. It translates to CSVETDSYEQYF.